This entry describes one TCR beta chain. No cognate antigen has been identified for it. The sample holds no much larger clone one base away, and base qualities are not on file. Participants in the prospective study were aged roughly 18 to 100 years, lived in 24 United States geographic areas, and enrolled through a virtual design. Cohort assignment in the prospective study relied on participant-reported clinical history from a screening survey and a study questionnaire. Recovered participants in ImmuneRACE Cohort 3 were defined by two consecutive negative NP/OP PCR tests, clearance by a healthcare professional, or resolution of symptoms. In the prospective study, whole blood, serum and a nasopharyngeal or oropharyngeal swab were collected from each participant by mobile phlebotomists. Over a 2-month period, participants in the prospective study had the option of providing additional blood draws and questionnaires. Before DNA extraction, blood samples from the prospective study were shipped at room temperature or frozen.

The immunoSEQ Assay, a bias-controlled multiplex PCR, was used to amplify TCRbeta CDR3 regions from genomic DNA. In the source study's methods: Within the assay, amplification of reference gene primers was used to estimate how many nucleated cells each sample contained. To quantify the absolute abundance of each unique TCRbeta CDR3 rearrangement, sequence reads were collapsed and filtered. For each sample, productive Simpson clonality was calculated as the square root of Simpson's diversity index across productive rearrangements. TCRdb provides this immuneACCESS table in a form limited to in-frame rearrangements. Some clones are lacking; in checked studies, under half of them reflect an unresolved V gene, and why the rest are absent is not known. The V and J calls and clone size were taken over from that table, and D and trimming were inferred from the DNA. This sample is represented by approximately 270,000 clones; approximately 90% of them were singletons. The ten largest clones represent roughly 1.7% of the sample.

Taken from cysteine to phenylalanine, the CDR3 has 16 residues. The retained sequence is limited to the CDR3, 48 bases, with the frame set at the first base. V and J lose 0 bases and 0 bases, and a span of 8 bases separates them. Looking up the germline V gene yields CDR1 MNHNS and CDR2 SASEGT. The data stem from a study of blood T cell repertoires in COVID-19 (dated by TCRdb to 2020 to 2022). Background for the entire study: Samples from collaborators originated in the United States, Italy and Spain and spanned both the acute and convalescent phases of COVID-19. The repertoires were released in a freely available public database meant as a resource for research on the immune response to SARS-CoV-2. Where HLA class I and class II types were available, the types were taken from metadata supplied by the sample provider, not from assay-based typing. The dataset comprised deeply sampled blood TCRbeta repertoires from subjects exposed to, actively infected with, or recovered from COVID-19. Samples came from the ongoing ImmuneRACE study (first 160 participants) plus 1,254 subjects from 6 global collaborators. The material from the prospective study consisted of cDNA or gDNA derived from T cells, B-cell-depleted T cells, or PBMCs. Sample metadata almost always included a de-identified subject ID, COVID-19 status, age in years and sex.

The full study reports these points: The quantity of clinical and demographic metadata differed by source and by participant and was supplied without curation.

The specimen sequenced was PBMCs or T cells enriched from blood (not recorded which). This sequence originates from a middle-aged man who had recovered from COVID-19. The chain was built from TRBV6-1 and TRBJ1-4; the best D guess is TRBD1, with 5 bases matching. Here the CDR3 is given as CASSEARASTNEKLFF. DNA sequence: TGTGCCAGCAGTGAAGCCAGGGCCTCAACTAATGAAAAACTGTTTTTT.